This T cell receptor (beta chain) is from a study of naive and memory T cell subsets. This clonotype was seen ten or more times. This CDR3 is built from 16 residues. Trimming pared 3 bases from V and 0 bases from J, leaving 12 bases between. Germline V gene lookup returns CDR1 SGHTA and CDR2 FQGNSA. Amplification of ligated cDNA took four PCR rounds with SP2 and nested alpha and beta constant primers. Blood and skin TCR RNA was reverse transcribed with alpha and beta constant primers. TCRdb re-derived calls from the 5' RACE reads in MiXCR, one entry per CDR3 protein. The sample yields about 56,000 distinct CDR3 sequences, over 6% seen once. A UMI-containing oligonucleotide was joined by 3' ligation to the TCR cDNA template. Whole-blood samples were approximately 2.6 ml of peripheral blood from healthy adult volunteers. Reverse transcription used DNase-treated unsorted total RNA, aiming for roughly 1 to 1,100 ng.

V is TRBV7-2 and J is TRBJ1-3; D remains ambiguous. This TCR was recovered from a female donor in good health. CDR3: CASSFAGGGSGNTIYF. As DNA, the CDR3 is TGTGCCAGCAGCTTTGCTGGCGGTGGCTCTGGAAACACCATATATTTT.